One sample yielded the 12 T cell receptor beta chains listed below, sequenced in a study of blood T cell repertoires in COVID-19. Here immunoSEQ multiplex PCR was the method, and the copy in TCRdb shows in-frame clones only, minus some. Of roughly 240,000 clones in the sample, 86% are singletons; the top ten hold 3.5% to 4%. Sequenced input: peripheral blood. These receptors all come from a man between 18 and 35 years old with active or convalescent COVID-19.

The chain employs TRBV12-3 or TRBV12-4 and TRBJ1-2; D gene unclear. V was pared by 3 bases and J by 5 bases, with 10 bases between. The CDR3 consists of 13 residues. In DNA, the CDR3 is TGTGCCAGCAGTTTCGCAGGCCTTTATGGCTACACCTTC. Its protein product is CASSFAGLYGYTF.

This rearrangement joins TRBV15 to TRBJ2-5; no reliable D call. This CDR3 has 13 residues. The V and J ends lost 1 base and 3 bases respectively, with 6 bases between them. Germline values: CDR1 LNHNV, CDR2 YYDKDF (reference sequence). Here the CDR3 reads CATSRGRKETQYF. The CDR3 coding sequence is TGTGCCACCAGCAGAGGCAGGAAAGAGACCCAGTACTTC.

The chain recombines TRBV7-2 with TRBJ2-6; 12 bases agree with TRBD1. J gave up 4 bases and V 0 bases, and 4 bases lay outside the gene matches. Germline lookup yields CDR1 SGHTA and CDR2 FQGNSA. The CDR3 runs 18 residues. CDR3 in amino acids: CASSLAGQGAPGANVLTF. The CDR3 DNA reads TGTGCCAGCAGCTTAGCGGGACAGGGGGCACCCGGGGCCAACGTCCTGACTTTC.

The rearrangement joins TRBV10-3 to TRBJ1-2; 7 bases align to TRBD1. The germline V gene encodes CDR1 ENHRY and CDR2 SYGVKD. V was pared by 8 bases and J by 0 bases, with 6 bases of the junction left unmatched. The CDR3 runs 14 residues. The CDR3 region has the DNA TGTGCCATCTACGGACAGGACTCTAACTATGGCTACACCTTC. Residues: CAIYGQDSNYGYTF.

This sequence joins TRBV2 and TRBJ2-1; 7 bases are a match to TRBD2. V lost 11 bases to trimming and J lost 4 bases; unmatched junction nucleotides: 2. Germline CDR1 and CDR2: SNHLY and FYNNEI. The CDR3 is 11 residues long. Here the CDR3 DNA reads TGTGCCGGGGACTATTACAATGAGCAGTTCTTC. It yields the protein CAGDYYNEQFF.

This chain links TRBV6-5 with TRBJ2-7, with 8 nucleotides matching TRBD1. The CDR3 extends over 14 amino acids. CDR1 is MNHEY and CDR2 is SVGAGI in the germline V gene. V dropped 11 bases and J dropped 3; count of bases not matched to a gene: 12. The CDR3 DNA is TGTGCCTGCCAATACGGACAGGGTCTCTACGAGCAGTACTTC. This translates into CACQYGQGLYEQYF.

This clone was detected only once. This chain joins TRBV7-3 and TRBJ2-1, with 8 bases fitting TRBD2. The CDR3 has 15 residues. Trimming at V came to 7 bases and at J to 5 bases, leaving 10 bases not matched to a gene. The germline V gene encodes CDR1 SGHTA and CDR2 FQGTGA. The CDR3 nucleotides read TGTGCCAGCACCCCTAGCGGGTATAATCACAATGAGCAGTTCTTC. Its translation is CASTPSGYNHNEQFF.

In its sample, this clone was seen once. Here the CDR3 reads CASRGAQNSNQPQHF. CDR3 DNA sequence: TGTGCCAGCAGGGGGGCACAGAATAGCAATCAGCCCCAGCATTTT. V usage is TRBV6-5 and J usage is TRBJ1-5, with D possibly being TRBD1 (6 bases). The CDR3 loop spans 15 amino acids. V gave up 6 bases and J gave up 0 bases, with 12 bases separating them. The V gene's germline CDR1 is MNHEY and CDR2 SVGAGI.

The rearrangement links TRBV23-1 to TRBJ2-5, with 7 bases aligning to TRBD1. TRBV23-1 falls under the ORF class, with uncertain function. Losses at the gene ends were 7 bases for V and 3 bases for J; bases not matched to a gene: 11. The CDR3 totals 15 residues. The CDR3 is CASTRGGRVEETQYF. The CDR3 DNA reads TGCGCCAGCACCCGAGGGGGCAGGGTGGAAGAGACCCAGTACTTC.

V usage is TRBV11-3 and J usage is TRBJ2-7, with 7 bases matching TRBD1. Germline V gene data show CDR1 as SGHNT and CDR2 as YENEEA. The CDR3 has 14 amino acids. V shed 1 base and J 5 bases; nucleotides not matched to a gene: 5. Here the CDR3 DNA reads TGTGCCAGCAGCTTAGGAGGGGGCCCTAACGAGCAGTACTTC. Translating it yields CASSLGGGPNEQYF.

The V gene is TRBV11-1, the J gene TRBJ2-7, with 12 bases lining up with TRBD2. Germline V CDR1 and CDR2: SGHAT, FQDESV (reference sequence). CDR3 size: 14 residues. The junction had 0 bases not matched to a gene; V was cut back by 4 bases and J by 2 bases. CDR3 nucleotides: TGTGCCAGCAGCTGGACTAGCGGGGCCTACGAGCAGTACTTC. Its translation is CASSWTSGAYEQYF. Full variable domain (remainder filled in from reference TRBV11-1 and TRBJ2-7): EAEVAQSPRYKITEKSQAVAFWCDPISGHATLYWYRQILGQGPELLVQFQDESVVDDSQLPKDRFSAERLKGVDSTLKIQPAELGDSAMYLCASSWTSGAYEQYFGPGTRLTVT.

The chain has TRBV25-1 and TRBJ1-2; D not resolved. The CDR3 contains 14 residues. V was trimmed by 5 bases and J by 0 bases, leaving 10 bases between them. CDR1 is MGHDK, CDR2 SYGVNS, per germline. The CDR3 loop reads CASSRGGTNYGYTF. DNA for the CDR3: TGTGCCAGCAGTCGTGGCGGGACTAACTATGGCTACACCTTC.